This TCR beta chain was retrieved from a study of T-cell memory formation after mild COVID-19. 5'RACE with constant-segment primers built TCRalpha and TCRbeta cDNA libraries with UMIs. Each CDR3 protein gets one entry after TCRdb re-called the 5' RACE reads with MiXCR. The sample lists some 40,000 distinct CDR3 sequences; 8% to 10% were seen once. The V and J ends lost 6 bases and 1 base respectively, with 10 bases between them. Germline CDR1 and CDR2: DFQATT and SNEGSKA (reference sequence). CDR3 length: 13 residues. Sample share makes this clonotype medium-sized. The sequenced sample was PBMCs or a T cell subset sorted from them (not recorded which). The chain links TRBV20-1 to TRBJ2-1; maybe TRBD2 (6 bases). The sequence derives from an adult woman who had mild COVID-19 (a few samples of this study predate the infection). Cell type and time point are not known. CDR3 in amino acids: CSAGGLSYNEQFF. The CDR3 nucleotides are TGCAGTGCGGGTGGACTATCCTACAATGAGCAGTTCTTC.